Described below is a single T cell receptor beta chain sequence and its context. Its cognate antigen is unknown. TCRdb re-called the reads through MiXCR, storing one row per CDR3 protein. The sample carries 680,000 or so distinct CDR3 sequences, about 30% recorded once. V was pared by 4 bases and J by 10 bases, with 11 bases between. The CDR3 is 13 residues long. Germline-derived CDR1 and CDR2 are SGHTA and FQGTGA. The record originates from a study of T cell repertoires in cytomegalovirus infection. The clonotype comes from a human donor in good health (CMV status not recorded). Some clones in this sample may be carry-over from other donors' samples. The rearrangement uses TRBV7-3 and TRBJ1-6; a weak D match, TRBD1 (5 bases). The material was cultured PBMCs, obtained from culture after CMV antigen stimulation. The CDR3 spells CASSSTGLSPLHF. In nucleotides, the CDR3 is TGTGCCAGCAGCTCAACAGGACTCTCACCCCTCCACTTT.